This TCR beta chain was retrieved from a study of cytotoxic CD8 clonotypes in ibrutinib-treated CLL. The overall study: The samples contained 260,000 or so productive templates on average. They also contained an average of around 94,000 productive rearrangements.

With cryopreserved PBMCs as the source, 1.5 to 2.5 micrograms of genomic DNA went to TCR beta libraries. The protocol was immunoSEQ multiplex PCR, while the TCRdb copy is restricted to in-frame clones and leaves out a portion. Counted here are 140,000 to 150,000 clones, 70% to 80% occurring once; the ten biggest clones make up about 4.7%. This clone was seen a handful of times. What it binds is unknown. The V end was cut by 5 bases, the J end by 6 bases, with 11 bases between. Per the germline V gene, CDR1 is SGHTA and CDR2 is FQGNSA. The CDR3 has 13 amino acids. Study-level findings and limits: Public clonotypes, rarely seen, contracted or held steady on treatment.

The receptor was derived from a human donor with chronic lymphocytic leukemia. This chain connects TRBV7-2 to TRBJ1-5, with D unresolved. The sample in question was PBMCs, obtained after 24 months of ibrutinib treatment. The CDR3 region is CASSPEAGQPQHF. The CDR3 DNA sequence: TGTGCCAGCAGCCCCGAGGCCGGTCAGCCCCAGCATTTT.